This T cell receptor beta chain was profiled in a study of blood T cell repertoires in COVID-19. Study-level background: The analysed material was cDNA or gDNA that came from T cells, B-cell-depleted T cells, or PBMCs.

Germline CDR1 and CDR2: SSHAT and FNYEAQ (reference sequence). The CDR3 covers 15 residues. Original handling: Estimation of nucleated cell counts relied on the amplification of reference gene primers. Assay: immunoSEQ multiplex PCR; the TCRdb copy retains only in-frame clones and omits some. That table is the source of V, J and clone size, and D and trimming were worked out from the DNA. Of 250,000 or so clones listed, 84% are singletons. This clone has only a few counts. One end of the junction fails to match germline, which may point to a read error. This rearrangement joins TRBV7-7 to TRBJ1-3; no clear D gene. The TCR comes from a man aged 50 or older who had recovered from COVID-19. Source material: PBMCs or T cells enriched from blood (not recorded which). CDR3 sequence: CASSLLPGTGNTIYF. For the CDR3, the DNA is TGTGCTAGCAGCCTCCTGCCGGGGACTGGAAACACCATATATTTT.